This TCR beta chain was obtained from a study of T cells expressing NK-cell markers. As for the study in general: Beta-chain profiling covered CD3+CD56+NKG2C+, CD3+CD56+NKG2C- and CD3+CD56-NKG2C+ sorted subsets. Study conclusions and caveats: Researchers report these clonotypes also headed the CD3+CD56-NKG2C+ fraction in a handful of donors.

Germline V lookup: CDR1 LGHDT, CDR2 YNNKEL (reference sequence). The CDR3 runs 14 residues. Points on this clonotype: What it binds is unknown.

TCRdb reanalyzed the 5' RACE reads and collapses them to one entry per CDR3 protein, without DNA. The table for this sample gives around 470,000 distinct CDR3 sequences. The TCR comes from a woman aged 45-59 years in good health. What was sequenced was blood T cells: a sorted CD56 or NKG2C T cell subset, CD4+ or CD8+ T cells, or bulk PBMC T cells (not recorded which). V is TRBV3-1 and J is TRBJ2-5; TCRdb reports TRBD2, a call that lacks DNA to check it against. CDR3 residues: CASKESPRAETQYF.